The TCR beta chain described here comes from a study of blood T cells in healthy people across ages. V lost 6 bases to trimming and J lost 9 bases; unmatched junction nucleotides: 9. This CDR3 spans 15 amino acids. This clonotype was counted only a few times. Its antigen is as yet unknown. A second PCR of roughly 7 to 11 cycles used a sample-barcoded 5' primer and a J-beta primer mix. TCRdb analysed the 5' RACE reads with MiXCR anew, one entry per CDR3 protein. Here the sample spans about 840,000 distinct CDR3 sequences, about 28% being singletons. No fewer than 7 million PBMCs went into each sample. Study results and limitations: Significant beta diversity loss was already apparent by age approximately 42, declining roughly linearly.

The same specimen was also included in a second study, on T cells of mothers and their children. This second report adds: Compared with unrelated pairs, related mother-child pairs had slightly higher, non-significant overlap.

Material: blood. This sequence was found in a woman aged 40 to 50 in good health. The chain uses TRBV12-3 or TRBV12-4 and TRBJ1-6, with 9 bases aligning to TRBD1. The CDR3 reads CASSPHRGQSSPLHF. As DNA, the CDR3 is TGTGCCAGCAGCCCTCACAGGGGGCAAAGTTCACCCCTCCACTTT.